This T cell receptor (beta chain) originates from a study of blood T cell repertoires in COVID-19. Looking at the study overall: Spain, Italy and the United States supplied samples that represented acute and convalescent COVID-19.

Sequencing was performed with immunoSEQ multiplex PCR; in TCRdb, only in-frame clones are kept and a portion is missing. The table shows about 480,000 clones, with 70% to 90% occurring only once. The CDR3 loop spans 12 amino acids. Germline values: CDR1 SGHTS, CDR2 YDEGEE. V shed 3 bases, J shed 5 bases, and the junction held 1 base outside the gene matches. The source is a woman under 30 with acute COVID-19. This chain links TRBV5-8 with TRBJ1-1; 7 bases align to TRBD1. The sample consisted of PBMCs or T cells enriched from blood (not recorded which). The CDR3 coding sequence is TGTGCCAGCAGCTCAGGGGGGACTGAAGCTTTCTTT. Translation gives CASSSGGTEAFF.